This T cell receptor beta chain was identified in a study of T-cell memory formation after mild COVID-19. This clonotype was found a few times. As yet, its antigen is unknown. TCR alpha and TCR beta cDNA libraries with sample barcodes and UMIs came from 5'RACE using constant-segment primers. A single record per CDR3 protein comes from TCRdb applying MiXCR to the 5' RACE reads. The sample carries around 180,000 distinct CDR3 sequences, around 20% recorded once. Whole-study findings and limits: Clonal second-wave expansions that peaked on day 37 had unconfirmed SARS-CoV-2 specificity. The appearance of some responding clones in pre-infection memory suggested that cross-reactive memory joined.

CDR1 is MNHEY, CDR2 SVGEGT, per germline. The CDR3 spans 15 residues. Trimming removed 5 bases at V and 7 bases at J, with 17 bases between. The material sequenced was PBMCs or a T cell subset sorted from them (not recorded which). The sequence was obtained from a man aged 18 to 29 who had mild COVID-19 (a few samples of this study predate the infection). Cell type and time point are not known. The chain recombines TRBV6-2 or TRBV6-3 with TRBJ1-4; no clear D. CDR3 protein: CASSRRTLGGEKLFF. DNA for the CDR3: TGTGCCAGCAGTCGACGGACCTTAGGAGGTGAAAAACTGTTTTTT.